The 26 T cell receptor beta chains presented below share a single source sample, sequenced in a study of cytotoxic CD8 clonotypes in ibrutinib-treated CLL. Libraries were prepared by immunoSEQ multiplex PCR; TCRdb keeps only in-frame clonotypes and omits some of them. The table lists about 300,000 clones, 76% of them singletons, with roughly 5.7% in the top ten. This material consisted of PBMCs, taken at disease progression, from a patient treated with ibrutinib. The origin of the receptors is a human donor with chronic lymphocytic leukemia.

V usage is TRBV11-3 and J usage is TRBJ2-3; a weak D match, TRBD1 (6 bases). CDR1 is SGHNT and CDR2 is YENEEA in the germline V gene. The CDR3 has 16 residues. Trimming took off 5 bases at V and 5 bases at J, with 20 bases between the two ends. The CDR3 loop reads CASSPRSMQGQDTQYF. In nucleotides, the CDR3 is TGTGCCAGCAGCCCGCGGTCGATGCAGGGGCAAGATACGCAGTATTTT.

The chain is built from TRBV7-3 and TRBJ2-7; D is undetermined. CDR1 and CDR2 from the germline V gene are SGHTA and FQGTGA. The CDR3 runs 15 residues. Trimming removed 5 bases from V and 6 bases from J, with 20 bases in between. The CDR3, as DNA: TGTGCCAGCAGCCCCCGAGCAGGACCCCTTGGCGAGCAGTACTTC. Residues: CASSPRAGPLGEQYF.

In the case of this clone: A read error may account for a junction end that differs from germline. The V call is TRBV6-6, the J call TRBJ2-7, with D perhaps matching TRBD2 (6 bases). The CDR3 extends over 11 amino acids. Germline-derived CDR1 and CDR2 are MNHNY and SVGAGI (reference sequence). CDR3 DNA sequence: TGTGCCAGCATTTCTCTGGCGGGGTTCCACTTC. This sequence encodes CASISLAGFHF.

The J gene is TRBJ2-3, the V gene TRBV4-3; 7 positions match TRBD2. Germline V gene data show CDR1 as LGHNA and CDR2 as YSLEER. This CDR3 is built from 14 residues. V was clipped by 3 bases and J by 9 bases; unmatched bases: 9. The CDR3 loop is CASSQDRDYRTQYF. The CDR3 DNA reads as TGCGCCAGCAGCCAGGACCGGGACTACCGGACGCAGTATTTT.

J is TRBJ2-1 and V is TRBV5-8; no definite D call. The V gene lost 7 bases and the J gene lost 7 bases, with 12 bases spanning the gap. The germline V gene has CDR1 SGHTS and CDR2 YDEGEE. The CDR3 totals 12 residues. This CDR3 is CASASLWNEQFF. In nucleotides, the CDR3 is TGTGCCAGCGCCTCCCTCTGGAATGAGCAGTTCTTC. Filled out from reference TRBV5-8 and TRBJ2-1, the complete variable domain reads EAGVTQSPTHLIKTRGQQATLRCSPISGHTSVYWYQQALGLGLQFLLWYDEGEERNRGNFPPRFSGRQFPNYSSELNVNALELEDSALYLCASASLWNEQFFGPGTRLTVL.

V is TRBV29-1 and J is TRBJ2-5; a possible D gene is TRBD1 (5 bases). Deletions cut 8 bases from V and 0 bases from J, with 16 bases between. Per the germline V gene, CDR1 is SQVTM and CDR2 is ANQGSEA. This CDR3 region has 14 residues. CDR3 bases: TGCAGCTTTCCTAGGGGTCCAGACCAAGAGACCCAGTACTTC. The encoded protein is CSFPRGPDQETQYF. The full variable domain, in which reference TRBV29-1 and TRBJ2-5 provide the parts outside the CDR3, is SAVISQKPSRDICQRGTSLTIQCQVDSQVTMMFWYRQQPGQSLTLIATANQGSEATYESGFVIDKFPISRPNLTFSTLTVSNMSPEDSSIYLCSFPRGPDQETQYFGPGTRLLVL.

This chain links TRBV29-1 with TRBJ2-3, with 7 positions matching TRBD1. Unmatched junction bases numbered 6, after V lost 6 bases and J lost 3 bases. There are 13 residues in the CDR3. Germline CDR1 is SQVTM and CDR2 is ANQGSEA. In DNA form, the CDR3 reads TGCAGCGTAGGGACAGACGTTACAGATACGCAGTATTTT. Translation gives CSVGTDVTDTQYF.

The gene calls are TRBV5-1 and TRBJ2-3; a possible D gene is TRBD2 (6 bases). Trimming stripped 4 bases from V and 3 bases from J, with 21 bases between. Per the germline V gene, CDR1 is SGHRS and CDR2 is YFSETQ. CDR3 length equals 17 residues. The DNA of the CDR3 is TGCGCCAGCAGCCCTAAGGAGGGAAGGGGATGGACAGATACGCAGTATTTT. It specifies CASSPKEGRGWTDTQYF.

The V gene is TRBV14, the J gene TRBJ2-3, with D uncertain. Germline CDR1 reads SGHDN; CDR2 reads FVKESK. V gave up 0 bases and J gave up 14 bases, with 9 bases separating them. The CDR3 length is 11 residues. CDR3 nucleotide sequence: TGTGCCAGCAGCCAAGAAGTATCCGTGTATTTT. Its protein is CASSQEVSVYF.

The rearrangement joins TRBV4-1 to TRBJ2-3; a weak D match, TRBD1 (6 bases). Trimming stripped 0 bases from V and 0 bases from J, with 10 bases between. Germline V gives CDR1 MGHRA, CDR2 YSYEKL. The CDR3 sequence is 16 residues long. The chain's CDR3 is CASSQDPGDSTDTQYF. In DNA form, the CDR3 reads TGCGCCAGCAGCCAAGATCCAGGGGATAGCACAGATACGCAGTATTTT.

This clone has a single count. The CDR3 DNA follows: TGTGCCAGCAGCTCGTACAGGGGTGAAAAACTGTTTTTT. Translated: CASSSYRGEKLFF. The V gene is TRBV5-4, the J gene TRBJ1-4; 7 positions agree with TRBD1. CDR1 is SGHNT and CDR2 is YYREEE in the germline V gene (reference sequence). V shed 3 bases, J shed 7 bases, and the junction held 3 bases outside the gene matches. The CDR3 totals 13 residues. Variable domain in full (rest from reference TRBV5-4 and TRBJ1-4): ETGVTQSPTHLIKTRGQQVTLRCSSQSGHNTVSWYQQALGQGPQFIFQYYREEENGRGNFPPRFSGLQFPNYSSELNVNALELDDSALYLCASSSYRGEKLFFGSGTQLSVL.

The chain employs TRBV27 and TRBJ2-1, with no clear D. Trimming removed 6 bases from V and 0 bases from J, with 6 bases in between. Germline CDR1 and CDR2: MNHEY and SMNVEV (reference sequence). This CDR3 contains 13 residues. Written as DNA, the CDR3 is TGTGCCAGCAGGATAAACTCCTACAATGAGCAGTTCTTC. This gives the protein CASRINSYNEQFF.

The chain joins TRBV7-2 to TRBJ2-7; perhaps TRBD1 as D (5 bases). CDR1 is SGHTA and CDR2 is FQGNSA in the germline V gene. The germline V and J ends were trimmed by 1 base and 1 base, with 17 bases remaining between them. CDR3 length: 17 residues. The CDR3 region is CASSLGPVTVNSYEQYF. CDR3 DNA: TGTGCCAGCAGCTTAGGCCCAGTGACAGTGAATTCCTACGAGCAGTACTTC.

This clone turned up a few times. This CDR3 is CASSQDGKKLFF. The CDR3 region has the DNA TGCGCCAGCAGCCAAGATGGGAAGAAACTGTTTTTT. The chain uses TRBV4-1 and TRBJ1-4; D unclear. The germline V gene encodes CDR1 MGHRA and CDR2 YSYEKL. V lost 0 bases and J lost 11, with 7 bases in between. The CDR3 runs 12 residues.

Only a few counts were recorded for this clone. The rearrangement uses TRBV19 and TRBJ1-4; tentative D call: TRBD1 (5 bases). There are 13 residues in the CDR3. The germline V and J ends were trimmed by 6 bases and 8 bases, with 13 bases remaining between them. Germline assignment: CDR1 LNHDA and CDR2 SQIVND (reference sequence). CDR3 DNA: TGTGCCAGTAGATGGCAGGGTGAAGAAAAACTGTTTTTT. This sequence encodes CASRWQGEEKLFF.

This clone was observed a single time. The V gene is TRBV9, the J gene TRBJ2-7, with unresolved D. CDR1 SGDLS and CDR2 YYNGEE come from the germline V gene. The length of the CDR3 is 12 residues. Trimming left V 3 bases short and J 3 bases short, with 7 bases between. The CDR3 region is CASSGLSYEQYF. CDR3 coding DNA: TGTGCCAGCAGCGGACTGAGCTACGAGCAGTACTTC.

This rearrangement joins TRBV9 to TRBJ2-3; possibly TRBD2 for D (5 bases). V lost 0 bases and J 5 bases, leaving 13 bases between the germline ends. The germline gives CDR1 SGDLS, CDR2 YYNGEE. The CDR3 extends over 15 amino acids. CDR3 DNA: TGTGCCAGCAGCGTAGTTACTAGGGCGCTAGATACGCAGTATTTT. Its protein is CASSVVTRALDTQYF.

The J gene is TRBJ2-5, the V gene TRBV5-1; tentatively, D is TRBD2 (5 bases). Per germline, CDR1 SGHRS and CDR2 YFSETQ. V lost 0 bases, J lost 1 base, and 7 bases lay in between. This CDR3 has 14 residues. The CDR3 nucleotides read TGCGCCAGCAGCTTGGGGCGGGCCCAAGAGACCCAGTACTTC. Protein sequence: CASSLGRAQETQYF.

The chain carries TRBV25-1 and TRBJ2-7, with TRBD1 matching 9 bases. Trimming cost V 3 bases and J 3 bases; bases outside gene matches: 3. This CDR3 comprises 14 residues. Germline V gives CDR1 MGHDK, CDR2 SYGVNS. The DNA for the CDR3 is TGTGCCAGCAGTGATCCGGGACAGGGCTACGAGCAGTACTTC. Translation: CASSDPGQGYEQYF.

V usage is TRBV19 and J usage is TRBJ1-2; the match to TRBD1 covers 7 bases. The CDR3 contains 14 residues. CDR1 is LNHDA and CDR2 is SQIVND in the germline V gene (reference sequence). After removal of 4 bases from V and 2 bases from J, the junction contained 4 bases not matched to a gene. The CDR3 here is CASSNQGGNYGYTF. The CDR3 nucleotides are TGTGCCAGTAGTAACCAGGGGGGGAACTATGGCTACACCTTC.

The chain uses TRBV6-6 and TRBJ2-7; D is undetermined. CDR1 and CDR2 (germline): MNHNY, SVGAGI (reference sequence). CDR3 size: 12 residues. Trimming took 2 bases from V and 7 from J, leaving 9 bases between them. The CDR3 loop is CASSYPNSEQYF. The DNA for the CDR3 is TGTGCCAGCAGTTACCCCAACAGTGAGCAGTACTTC.

This rearrangement joins TRBV2 to TRBJ2-2, with 7 bases matching TRBD1. The CDR3 runs to 13 residues. CDR1 and CDR2 from the germline V gene are SNHLY and FYNNEI. With 8 bases clipped from V and 5 bases from J, the junction kept 5 bases outside the gene matches. The CDR3 DNA reads as TGTGCCAGCGTCACAGGGGTAACCGGGGAGCTGTTTTTT. The encoded protein is CASVTGVTGELFF.

The chain joins TRBV7-9 to TRBJ2-5, with 7 bases that match TRBD1. Losses at the gene ends were 5 bases for V and 5 bases for J; bases not matched to a gene: 11. The CDR3 covers 15 residues. Germline CDR1 SEHNR, CDR2 FQNEAQ (reference sequence). CDR3 in DNA: TGTGCCAGCAGCCCCCGACAGGGCTCATCGGAGACCCAGTACTTC. It is translated as CASSPRQGSSETQYF.

The V gene is TRBV18, the J gene TRBJ1-5; no reliable D call. Trimming removed 3 bases from V and 3 bases from J, with 9 bases in between. Germline V gene data show CDR1 as KGHSH and CDR2 as LQKENI. The CDR3 extends over 14 amino acids. Here the CDR3 reads CASSPQQSNQPQHF. The CDR3 DNA sequence: TGTGCCAGCTCACCGCAACAATCCAATCAGCCCCAGCATTTT.

The chain couples TRBV5-4 to TRBJ2-1, with TRBD2 matching over 11 bases. The V gene end was trimmed by 4 bases and the J gene end by 10 bases; junction bases not matched to a gene: 7. The CDR3 has 14 residues. CDR1 is SGHNT and CDR2 is YYREEE in the germline V gene (reference sequence). CDR3 loop: CASSRGLAGGEQFF. The CDR3 DNA reads TGTGCCAGCAGCCGCGGTTTAGCGGGAGGGGAGCAGTTCTTC.

This clone appeared a few times. The rearrangement joins TRBV7-9 to TRBJ1-3; 7 bases agree with TRBD1. V shed 5 bases and J 0 bases; nucleotides not matched to a gene: 4. Germline lookup yields CDR1 SEHNR and CDR2 FQNEAQ (reference sequence). This CDR3 has 15 amino acids. The chain's CDR3 is CASSPRTGSGNTIYF. Here the CDR3 DNA reads TGTGCCAGCAGCCCCCGGACAGGCTCTGGAAACACCATATATTTT.